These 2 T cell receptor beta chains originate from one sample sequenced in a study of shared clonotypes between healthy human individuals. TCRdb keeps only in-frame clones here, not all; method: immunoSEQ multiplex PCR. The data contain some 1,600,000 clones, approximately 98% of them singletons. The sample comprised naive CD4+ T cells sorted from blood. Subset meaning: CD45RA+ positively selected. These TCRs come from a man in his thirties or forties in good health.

The CDR3 here is CASSGSDNTEAFF. The CDR3 nucleotides are TGCGCCAGCAGTGGGTCAGATAACACTGAAGCTTTCTTT. The chain couples TRBV10-1 to TRBJ1-1; the D is unclear. Germline V gives CDR1 WNHNN, CDR2 SYGVQD (reference sequence). The CDR3 has 13 amino acids. V was pared by 4 bases and J by 2 bases, with 8 bases between.

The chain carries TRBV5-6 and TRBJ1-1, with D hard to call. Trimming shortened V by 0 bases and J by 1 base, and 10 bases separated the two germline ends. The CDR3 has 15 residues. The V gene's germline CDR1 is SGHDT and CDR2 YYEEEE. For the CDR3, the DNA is TGTGCCAGCAGCTTGGATTTTATAGAGAACACTGAAGCTTTCTTT. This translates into CASSLDFIENTEAFF.